This T cell receptor (beta chain) was identified in a study of shared clonotypes between healthy human individuals (dated by TCRdb to 2018 to 2020). In terms of the full investigation: The cohort comprised a couple of women and a few men aged 18 to 49 years. To estimate repertoire size and how much clonotypes are shared between individuals, the study performed deep sequencing of blood TCR repertoires from about 5 healthy adults. To increase sequencing depth and limit assay-specific biases, TCR repertoire library preparation and sequencing were carried out by different laboratories using diverse techniques. Per donor, leukapheresis produced somewhere between about 0.9 and 9 billion PBMCs. Study-level results and caveats: Pairwise subsampling indicated that sequencing depth was expected to affect the degree of clonotype sharing among donors. Sampling was restricted to blood, and TCR repertoires in tissue are likely to differ from TCR repertoires in blood. The genetic and exposure-history diversity represented was limited by the small number of donors.

Using the deep immunoSEQ assay, multiplex PCR amplified TCR CDR3 regions from genomic DNA. Genomic DNA extracted from each cell subset was distributed evenly over all wells of several immunoSEQ 96-well plates, and each plate served as one replicate. For unsorted PBMC, each replicate PCR was loaded with roughly 270 ng genomic DNA, equivalent to around 30,000 T cell genomes. Genomic DNA from unsorted PBMC was sequenced over ten immunoSEQ deep assay plates. Purified libraries were quantified with a Qubit 3.0 fluorometer, sized on a Bioanalyzer 2100, and re-quantified with the KAPA Library Quantification kit. A separate single-read 150-cycle Illumina NextSeq 550 flow cell was used to sequence each immunoSEQ 96-well plate. On the authors' methods: Because the immunoSEQ output held only junctional sequences and lacked quality scores, the filtering could not match the filtering applied to full-length reads. To assign V/J genes and CDR3, sequences were annotated against IMGT germline references using PyIR, a Python wrapper for IgBLAST v1.9. Reads with weak V/J assignments (E-value above 1e-6), missing CDR3, stop codons, out-of-frame junctions, or ambiguous translated residues were removed. V3J clonotypes were defined as sequences sharing the same inferred V gene, J gene, and CDR3 amino acid sequence. The percentage overlap between two repertoires was calculated by dividing the number of shared unique clonotypes by the size of the smaller repertoire. RTK rarefaction, the Chao1 estimator, and Recon v2.1 estimates of unobserved clonotypes were used to assess repertoire richness. The source is immuneACCESS, and TCRdb retained only in-frame sequences with V and J called. Part of the clones is not carried over; for the studies checked, unresolved V genes explain less than half of this, and the remainder is unexplained. That table furnishes V, J and clone size, whereas the DNA furnished D and trimming. The sample table contains about 530,000 clones; only one count was recorded for about 80% of them. The top ten constitute under 15% of the sample.

Looking up the germline V gene yields CDR1 SGDLS and CDR2 YYNGEE. The junction shows trimming of 0 bases on V and 9 bases on J, plus 13 bases between the germline ends. CDR3 length: 14 amino acids, cysteine to phenylalanine. CDR3 DNA only is kept here, 42 bases in frame from base 1. As concerns this clone: The target of this receptor is not known. Base qualities are not provided; no much larger clone lies one nucleotide away.

The donors were healthy, HIV-negative adults with no recently reported acute infections or vaccinations. Every donor was a Caucasian adult residing in Nashville, Tennessee, USA. For unsorted samples, roughly 91 million PBMCs were counted, and genomic DNA was extracted using the QIAamp DNA Blood Mini kit. After blood collection by leukapheresis, PBMCs were isolated using Ficoll-Histopaque density gradient centrifugation and then cryopreserved in the vapor phase of liquid nitrogen. The chain uses TRBV9 and TRBJ2-1; TRBD2 could be the D gene, as 6 bases match. Sequenced input: PBMCs. The sequence was obtained from a woman aged 35 to 49 in good health. Some clones in this sample may be carry-over from other donors' samples. The DNA sequence is as follows: TGTGCCAGCAGCGTAGTCGGGAGCGGCTTTGAGCAGTTCTTC. The encoded protein is CASSVVGSGFEQFF.